The 20 T cell receptor beta chains below were found in one sample sequenced in a study of control samples from healthy donors and cancer patients. The repertoire was sequenced with immunoSEQ multiplex PCR; TCRdb's copy has only in-frame clones and lacks some. This sample has approximately 150,000 clones, with 96% found just once. Sequenced input: blood. Receptors originate from a woman in her 30s in good health.

The table lists this clone with a count of one. This chain joins TRBV5-6 and TRBJ1-5; D perhaps matches TRBD1 (5 bases). Germline values: CDR1 SGHDT, CDR2 YYEEEE. This CDR3 has 15 residues. The V and J ends lost 3 bases and 5 bases respectively, with 15 bases between them. Here the CDR3 DNA reads TGTGCCAGCAGCTCTCAGGGTTTGCGGCATCAGCCCCAGCATTTT. This gives the protein CASSSQGLRHQPQHF.

V usage is TRBV28 and J usage is TRBJ2-1; 7 bases are shared with TRBD1. The germline V gene has CDR1 MDHEN and CDR2 SYDVKM. J gave up 8 bases and V 6 bases, and 22 bases lay outside the gene matches. The CDR3 totals 18 residues. The CDR3 region has the DNA TGTGCCAGCAGCCACAGGGGACCGCAACTCGTTCTGGTTCATGAGCAGTTCTTC. This sequence encodes CASSHRGPQLVLVHEQFF.

This clone appeared once. The V and J genes are TRBV29-1 and TRBJ2-3; the D gene is possibly TRBD2 (6 bases). The V end lost 6 bases, the J end lost 1 base, and 8 bases lay between the germline ends. Germline V CDR1 and CDR2: SQVTM, ANQGSEA. The CDR3 is 12 amino acids. Written as DNA, the CDR3 is TGCAGCGTGGCTAGCGGCACAGATACGCAGTATTTT. This translates into CSVASGTDTQYF.

This chain connects TRBV6-5 to TRBJ1-2; TRBD1 agrees at 9 bases. Germline V lookup: CDR1 MNHEY, CDR2 SVGAGI. The CDR3 runs to 15 residues. V shed 5 bases and J 1 base; nucleotides not matched to a gene: 5. The DNA of the CDR3 is TGTGCCAGCAGTCCGACGGGACAGGGTAACTATGGCTACACCTTC. As protein: CASSPTGQGNYGYTF.

The rearrangement uses TRBV25-1 and TRBJ2-3, with D maybe TRBD2 (7 bases). V was pared by 9 bases and J by 1 base, with 20 bases between. Germline assignment: CDR1 MGHDK and CDR2 SYGVNS. The CDR3 totals 16 residues. The CDR3 here is CARVFRGGEGTDTQYF. CDR3 sequence (DNA): TGTGCCAGAGTTTTTAGGGGGGGCGAAGGCACAGATACGCAGTATTTT. Full variable domain (rest looked up from reference TRBV25-1 and TRBJ2-3): EADIYQTPRYLVIGTGKKITLECSQTMGHDKMYWYQQDPGMELHLIHYSYGVNSTEKGDLSSESTVSRIRTEHFPLTLESARPSHTSQYLCARVFRGGEGTDTQYFGPGTRLTVL.

CDR3 in amino acids: CAWSVGSAYEQYF. The DNA of the CDR3 is TGTGCCTGGAGTGTGGGGAGCGCCTACGAGCAGTACTTC. The gene calls are TRBV30 and TRBJ2-7; D might be TRBD2 (5 bases). The length of the CDR3 is 13 residues. V shed 0 bases and J shed 2 bases, with 8 bases lying between them. Germline V gene lookup returns CDR1 GTSNPN and CDR2 SVGIG (reference sequence).

The genes are TRBV28 and TRBJ1-1; D possibly corresponds to TRBD1 (6 bases). The germline V gene has CDR1 MDHEN and CDR2 SYDVKM. This CDR3 is 14 amino acids long. Trimming stripped 4 bases from V and 1 base from J, with 10 bases between. In DNA form, the CDR3 reads TGTGCCAGCAGTTCACAGGGTAGGAACACTGAAGCTTTCTTT. It translates to CASSSQGRNTEAFF.

The V gene is TRBV4-1, the J gene TRBJ1-1, with D possibly TRBD1 on 6 matching bases. The germline gives CDR1 MGHRA, CDR2 YSYEKL. Trimming left V 1 base short and J 0 bases short, with 9 bases between. The CDR3 covers 15 residues. The CDR3 here is CASSQVGQMNTEAFF. CDR3 nucleotides: TGCGCCAGCAGCCAAGTCGGACAGATGAACACTGAAGCTTTCTTT.

The gene calls are TRBV7-3 and TRBJ1-1, with a possible D match to TRBD1 (5 bases). The CDR3 spans 14 residues. Germline V gives CDR1 SGHTA, CDR2 FQGTGA. The V and J ends lost 2 bases and 1 base respectively, with 8 bases between them. CDR3 loop: CASSLGTANTEAFF. In nucleotides, the CDR3 is TGTGCCAGCAGCTTAGGGACGGCGAACACTGAAGCTTTCTTT.

This clone has more than one count but fewer than ten. The rearrangement links TRBV29-1 to TRBJ1-2, with D unresolved. CDR1 is SQVTM and CDR2 is ANQGSEA in the germline V gene. V dropped 3 bases and J dropped 7 bases, with 12 bases sitting between them. CDR3 length: 12 residues. CDR3 in amino acids: CSVEDEVGGYTF. Here the CDR3 DNA reads TGCAGCGTTGAGGACGAAGTAGGTGGCTACACCTTC. The variable domain in full, completed from reference TRBV29-1 and TRBJ1-2, reads SAVISQKPSRDICQRGTSLTIQCQVDSQVTMMFWYRQQPGQSLTLIATANQGSEATYESGFVIDKFPISRPNLTFSTLTVSNMSPEDSSIYLCSVEDEVGGYTFGSGTRLTVV.

The chain has TRBV19 and TRBJ1-2; 8 bases agree with TRBD1. The germline V gene encodes CDR1 LNHDA and CDR2 SQIVND (reference sequence). V was clipped by 5 bases and J by 3 bases; unmatched bases: 8. CDR3 size: 15 residues. The CDR3 region is CASSFTGGSYYGYTF. Here the CDR3 DNA reads TGTGCCAGTAGTTTCACAGGGGGTAGTTACTATGGCTACACCTTC.

This sequence joins TRBV19 and TRBJ2-3; D might be TRBD2 (6 bases). This CDR3 comprises 14 residues. The germline CDR1 and CDR2 sequences are LNHDA and SQIVND (reference sequence). Trimming cost V 6 bases and J 2 bases, with 12 bases left between them. The CDR3 region is CASRRLGNTDTQYF. CDR3 DNA: TGTGCCAGTAGGAGACTAGGGAACACAGATACGCAGTATTTT.

This chain joins TRBV4-1 and TRBJ2-3; 11 positions match TRBD2. This CDR3 has 19 amino acids. The V and J ends lost 0 bases and 2 bases, in that order; junction bases with no gene match: 10. Germline assignment: CDR1 MGHRA and CDR2 YSYEKL. CDR3 nucleotide sequence: TGCGCCAGCAGCCAAGATCCCTTTTCTAGCGGGAGGCCCACAGATACGCAGTATTTT. Protein: CASSQDPFSSGRPTDTQYF.

This sequence joins TRBV5-1 and TRBJ2-3; D is possibly TRBD1 or TRBD2 (5 bases each). Germline CDR1 and CDR2: SGHRS and YFSETQ. The CDR3 has 15 amino acids. V was cut by 1 base and J by 2 bases, with 11 bases left in between. The CDR3 loop is CASSLNVGTTDTQYF. The CDR3 DNA sequence: TGCGCCAGCAGCTTGAATGTGGGGACCACAGATACGCAGTATTTT.

The chain combines TRBV2 with TRBJ1-6, with D unresolved. CDR3 length: 12 amino acids. CDR1 is SNHLY, CDR2 FYNNEI, per germline. Trimming cost V 8 bases and J 9 bases, with 11 bases left between them. The CDR3 reads CASREGGSPLHF. For the CDR3, the DNA is TGTGCCAGCCGGGAGGGCGGTTCACCCCTCCACTTT.

The rearrangement joins TRBV11-2 to TRBJ2-7, with no clear D. Trimming shortened V by 3 bases and J by 3 bases, and 6 bases separated the two germline ends. The CDR3 runs 12 residues. Germline V gives CDR1 SGHAT, CDR2 FQNNGV. The CDR3 spells CASSFRVYEQYF. CDR3 nucleotides: TGTGCCAGCAGCTTTAGGGTCTACGAGCAGTACTTC.

The chain employs TRBV9 and TRBJ1-6, with D possibly being TRBD1 (6 bases). The CDR3 extends over 17 amino acids. In germline, CDR1 is SGDLS, CDR2 YYNGEE. Between the trimmed V and J ends, which lost 3 bases and 0 bases, there was a span of 13 bases. DNA for the CDR3: TGTGCCAGCAGCGCGGACAGCCTGAGCTCCTATAATTCACCCCTCCACTTT. This sequence encodes CASSADSLSSYNSPLHF. Based on the CDR3 plus reference TRBV9 and TRBJ1-6, the full variable domain is DSGVTQTPKHLITATGQRVTLRCSPRSGDLSVYWYQQSLDQGLQFLIQYYNGEERAKGNILERFSAQQFPDLHSELNLSSLELGDSALYFCASSADSLSSYNSPLHFGNGTRLTVT.

This chain uses TRBV6-2 or TRBV6-3 with TRBJ2-1; 7 bases line up with TRBD1. Trimming cost V 6 bases and J 3 bases; bases outside gene matches: 8. The CDR3 sequence is 15 residues long. The V gene's germline CDR1 is MNHEY and CDR2 SVGEGT. For the CDR3, the DNA is TGTGCCAGCAGATACCGGGACAGCCTCTACAATGAGCAGTTCTTC. It encodes CASRYRDSLYNEQFF.

This rearrangement joins TRBV27 to TRBJ2-3; D assignment may be TRBD1 or TRBD2 (7 bases each). V was trimmed by 6 bases and J by 0 bases, leaving 16 bases between them. The CDR3 is 16 residues long. Germline-derived CDR1 and CDR2 are MNHEY and SMNVEV (reference sequence). This chain's CDR3 is CASSLRGGMSTDTQYF. CDR3 in DNA: TGTGCCAGCAGCCTCAGGGGGGGCATGAGCACAGATACGCAGTATTTT.

V gene TRBV15 combines with J gene TRBJ2-5, with 10 bases aligning to TRBD2. From germline, CDR1 is LNHNV and CDR2 YYDKDF (reference sequence). V trimming: 1 base; J trimming: 5 bases; junction bases outside the gene matches: 10. This CDR3 spans 17 amino acids. CDR3 loop: CATSRAASGGLTETQYF. CDR3 nucleotides: TGTGCCACCAGCAGAGCAGCTAGCGGGGGCCTAACCGAGACCCAGTACTTC.